The rows below give T cell receptor beta chains drawn from one sample of a study of cytomegalovirus exposure and HLA in healthy donors. Clones were sequenced by immunoSEQ multiplex PCR, and TCRdb holds only the in-frame ones, with some missing. The top ten clones hold approximately 20% of a sample with about 87,000 clones, under 80% of them seen once. Sequencing was done on a sample of PBMCs. Receptors originate from a young man in good health and CMV-seropositive. The CDR3 runs from the conserved cysteine through the conserved F or W. D genes are given only for firm matches. A row's size may be missing; if present it is once, few, many or a size class.

d_gene,len,abundance,v_gene,j_gene,CDR3aa,CDR3nt
TRBD2,16,.,TRBV13,TRBJ2-2,CASSLGLAENTGELFF,TGTGCCAGCAGCTTAGGCCTAGCGGAGAACACCGGGGAGCTGTTTTTT
TRBD2,15,.,TRBV11-3,TRBJ2-7,CASSLLAGGDYEQYF,TGTGCCAGCAGCCTACTAGCGGGAGGGGACTACGAGCAGTACTTC
TRBD1,15,.,TRBV14,TRBJ1-4,CASSHGQGPTEKLFF,TGTGCCAGCAGCCATGGACAGGGTCCGACCGAAAAACTGTTTTTT
TRBD2,14,.,TRBV4-2,TRBJ2-7,CASSAGTSGYEQYF,TGTGCCAGCAGCGCCGGGACTAGCGGGTACGAGCAGTACTTC
.,13,.,TRBV6-5,TRBJ2-1,CASSYNREVEQFF,TGTGCCAGCAGTTATAACAGGGAAGTAGAGCAGTTCTTC
TRBD1,15,once,TRBV19,TRBJ1-1,CASSILGQTNTEAFF,TGTGCCAGTAGTATACTGGGACAGACTAACACTGAAGCTTTCTTT
TRBD2,15,.,TRBV29-1,TRBJ2-2,CSVIGLAENTGELFF,TGCAGCGTTATCGGACTAGCGGAGAACACCGGGGAGCTGTTTTTT
.,13,few,TRBV25-1,TRBJ1-4,CASNRHVNEKLFF,TGTGCCAGCAATAGACACGTCAATGAAAAACTGTTTTTT
.,16,.,TRBV5-1,TRBJ2-7,CASSLGETGRPYEQYF,TGCGCCAGCAGCTTGGGTGAGACAGGTAGACCATACGAGCAGTACTTC
.,14,.,TRBV27,TRBJ1-1,CASSLLQGGTEAFF,TGTGCCAGCAGTTTATTGCAGGGAGGCACTGAAGCTTTCTTT
.,14,.,TRBV9,TRBJ1-4,CASSRGGGDEKLFF,TGTGCCAGCAGCCGAGGGGGGGGCGATGAAAAACTGTTTTTT
.,15,once,TRBV4-1,TRBJ2-2,CASSSGTFRTGELFF,TGCGCCAGCAGCTCCGGGACTTTCCGAACCGGGGAGCTGTTTTTT
.,13,once,TRBV30,TRBJ2-7,CAWSVSAEDEQYF,TGTGCCTGGAGTGTCTCAGCCGAGGACGAGCAGTACTTC
.,16,.,TRBV2,TRBJ2-3,CASSADRNLYTDTQYF,TGTGCCAGCAGTGCCGACAGAAACTTATACACAGATACGCAGTATTTT
TRBD1,16,once,TRBV5-1,TRBJ1-2,CASSYRDRDSSNGYTF,TGCGCCAGCAGCTACCGGGACAGGGACTCCTCCAATGGCTACACCTTC
.,13,.,TRBV7-2,TRBJ1-3,CASSSISGNTIYF,TGTGCCAGCAGCTCCATCTCTGGAAACACCATATATTTT
.,13,.,TRBV11-3,TRBJ1-1,CASSDNVNTEAFF,TGTGCCAGCAGCGACAATGTGAACACTGAAGCTTTCTTT